These 2 T cell receptor beta chains were sequenced from one sample in a study of blood T cells in healthy people across ages (dated by TCRdb to 2015 to 2017). Receptors were amplified or captured by 5' RACE. Instrument used: Illumina HiSeq 2500. The second PCR ran for roughly 7 to 12 cycles and used a J-beta primer mix along with a sample-barcoded 5' primer. TCRdb handled the public reads itself, with Q25 trimming in fastp and clone calling in MiXCR, and kept productive beta chains. Here each entry gathers all rows of one CDR3 protein and keeps the most common genes and DNA. For this sample there are almost 1 million distinct CDR3 sequences; roughly 50% appear just once. The ten largest account for about a fifth of the sample. Sequencing was done on a sample of blood. Receptor source: an older woman in good health.

The DNA of the CDR3 is TGTGCCAGCAGCTTACGGACAGGGGTGAGGAATGAGCAGTTCTTC. Its translation is CASSLRTGVRNEQFF. The rearrangement links TRBV7-2 to TRBJ2-1; 9 nucleotides agree with TRBD1. The V gene's germline CDR1 is SGHTA and CDR2 FQGNSA. V was pared by 2 bases and J by 7 bases, with 6 bases of the junction left unmatched. The CDR3 has 15 residues. The variable domain in full, with the rest retrieved from reference TRBV7-2 and TRBJ2-1, is GAGVSQSPSNKVTEKGKDVELRCDPISGHTALYWYRQSLGQGLEFLIYFQGNSAPDKSGLPSDRFSAERTGGSVSTLTIQRTQQEDSAVYLCASSLRTGVRNEQFFGPGTRLTVL.

This clonotype was found a few times. J is TRBJ2-5 and V is TRBV5-1; D is possibly TRBD1 or TRBD2 (6 bases each). V lost 6 bases and J 4 bases, leaving 10 bases between the germline ends. The CDR3 totals 12 residues. CDR1 is SGHRS, CDR2 YFSETQ, per germline. The CDR3 DNA follows: TGCGCCAGCAAGGGGGGTGGAGAGACCCAGTACTTC. Its protein is CASKGGGETQYF.